The clone carrying this TCR beta chain turned up a few times. The entry originates in a study of blood T cell repertoires in COVID-19. Turning to the study itself: PBMCs, B-cell-depleted T cells, or T cells provided the cDNA or gDNA that made up the material.

Original handling: Cell counts per sample came from amplifying reference gene primers. Libraries were prepared by immunoSEQ multiplex PCR; TCRdb keeps only in-frame clonotypes and omits some of them. For V, J and clone size, that table is used; D and trimming come from the DNA. The sample has tens of thousands of clones; around 78% are singletons. Trimming left V 0 bases short and J 0 bases short, with 9 bases between. Germline V lookup: CDR1 MNHNS, CDR2 SASEGT. CDR3 size: 15 residues. Sequenced sample: peripheral blood. The genes are TRBV6-1 and TRBJ2-7, with TRBD1 as a possible D gene (6 bases). This sequence originates from a human donor in a cohort sampled during active COVID-19. Here the CDR3 reads CASSEAQGFSYEQYF. Here the CDR3 DNA reads TGTGCCAGCAGTGAAGCACAGGGCTTCTCCTACGAGCAGTACTTC.